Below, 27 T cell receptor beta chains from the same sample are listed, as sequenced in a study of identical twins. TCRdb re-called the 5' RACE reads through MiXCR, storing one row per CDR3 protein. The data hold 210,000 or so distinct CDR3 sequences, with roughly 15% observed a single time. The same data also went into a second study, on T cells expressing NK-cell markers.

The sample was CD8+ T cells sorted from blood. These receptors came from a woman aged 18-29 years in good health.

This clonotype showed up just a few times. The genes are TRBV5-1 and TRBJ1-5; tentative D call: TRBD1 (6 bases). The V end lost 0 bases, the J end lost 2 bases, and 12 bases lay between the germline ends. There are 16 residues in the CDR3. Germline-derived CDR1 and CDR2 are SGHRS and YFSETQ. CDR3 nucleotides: TGCGCCAGCAGCTTGGTACCAGGGGTACGCAATCAGCCCCAGCATTTT. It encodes CASSLVPGVRNQPQHF.

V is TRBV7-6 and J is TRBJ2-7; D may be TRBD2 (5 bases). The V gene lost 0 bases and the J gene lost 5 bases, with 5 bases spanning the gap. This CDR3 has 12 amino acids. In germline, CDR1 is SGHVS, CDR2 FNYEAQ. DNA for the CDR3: TGTGCCAGCAGCTTAGCGGAGGACGAGCAGTACTTC. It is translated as CASSLAEDEQYF.

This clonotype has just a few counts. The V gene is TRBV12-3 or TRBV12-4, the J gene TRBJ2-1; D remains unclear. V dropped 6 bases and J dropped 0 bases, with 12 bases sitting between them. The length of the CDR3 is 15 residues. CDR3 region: CASSPAHFSYNEQFF. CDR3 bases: TGTGCCAGCAGCCCTGCCCATTTCTCCTACAATGAGCAGTTCTTC.

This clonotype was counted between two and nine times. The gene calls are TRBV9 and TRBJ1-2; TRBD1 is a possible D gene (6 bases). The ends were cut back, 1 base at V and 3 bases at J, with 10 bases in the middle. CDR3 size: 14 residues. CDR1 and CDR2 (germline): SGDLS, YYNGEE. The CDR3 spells CASSVSGEDYGYTF. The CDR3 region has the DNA TGTGCCAGCAGCGTATCAGGGGAGGACTATGGCTACACCTTC.

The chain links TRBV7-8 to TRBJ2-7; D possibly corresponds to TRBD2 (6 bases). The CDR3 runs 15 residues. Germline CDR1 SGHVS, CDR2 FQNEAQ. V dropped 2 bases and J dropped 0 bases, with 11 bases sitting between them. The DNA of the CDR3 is TGTGCCAGCAGCTTAAGTGCGCGGGACTCCTACGAGCAGTACTTC. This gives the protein CASSLSARDSYEQYF.

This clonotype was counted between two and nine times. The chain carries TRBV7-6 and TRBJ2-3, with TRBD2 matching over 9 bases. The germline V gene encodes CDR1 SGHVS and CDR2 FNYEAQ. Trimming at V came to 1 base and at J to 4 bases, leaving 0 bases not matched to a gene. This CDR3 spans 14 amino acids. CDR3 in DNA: TGTGCCAGCAGCTTAGGCGGGAGGGCAGATACGCAGTATTTT. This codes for CASSLGGRADTQYF.

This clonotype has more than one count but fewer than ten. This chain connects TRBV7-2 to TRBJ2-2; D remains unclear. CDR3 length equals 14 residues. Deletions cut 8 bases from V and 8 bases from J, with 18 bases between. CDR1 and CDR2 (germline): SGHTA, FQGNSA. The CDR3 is CASGWSNVLGELFF. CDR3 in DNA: TGTGCCAGCGGGTGGTCCAACGTTCTGGGGGAGCTGTTTTTT.

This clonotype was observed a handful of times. CDR3 amino acids: CASSLAGGGTANGYTF. CDR3 DNA sequence: TGTGCCAGCAGCTTGGCCGGAGGGGGCACCGCGAATGGCTACACCTTC. V and J are TRBV5-8 and TRBJ1-2; 7 positions agree with TRBD1. CDR3 length: 16 amino acids. Germline lookup yields CDR1 SGHTS and CDR2 YDEGEE. The V and J ends lost 0 bases and 6 bases, in that order; junction bases with no gene match: 11.

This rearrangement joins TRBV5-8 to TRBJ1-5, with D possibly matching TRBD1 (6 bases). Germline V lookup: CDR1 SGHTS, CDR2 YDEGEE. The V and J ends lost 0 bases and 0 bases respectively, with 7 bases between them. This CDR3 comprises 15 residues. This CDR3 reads CASSLGQASNQPQHF. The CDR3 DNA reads TGTGCCAGCAGCTTGGGACAGGCTAGCAATCAGCCCCAGCATTTT.

Written as DNA, the CDR3 is TGTGCCAGCAGTCGCCCCCCCACCTACGAGCAGTACTTC. It yields the protein CASSRPPTYEQYF. The chain has TRBV27 and TRBJ2-7; the D is unclear. Per the germline V gene, CDR1 is MNHEY and CDR2 is SMNVEV (reference sequence). CDR3 length: 13 amino acids. Trimming stripped 5 bases from V and 2 bases from J, with 10 bases between.

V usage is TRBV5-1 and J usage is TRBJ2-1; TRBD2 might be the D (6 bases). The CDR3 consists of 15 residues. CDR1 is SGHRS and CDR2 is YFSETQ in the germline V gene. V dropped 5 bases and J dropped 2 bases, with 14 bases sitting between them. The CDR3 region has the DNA TGCGCCAGCAGACCCGGGGGAAGCACCTACAATGAGCAGTTCTTC. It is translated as CASRPGGSTYNEQFF.

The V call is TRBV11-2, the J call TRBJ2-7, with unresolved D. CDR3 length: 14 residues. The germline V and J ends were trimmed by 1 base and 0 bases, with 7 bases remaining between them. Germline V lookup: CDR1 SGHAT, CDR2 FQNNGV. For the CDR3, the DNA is TGTGCCAGCAGCTTAGCTGCGGTCTCCTACGAGCAGTACTTC. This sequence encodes CASSLAAVSYEQYF.

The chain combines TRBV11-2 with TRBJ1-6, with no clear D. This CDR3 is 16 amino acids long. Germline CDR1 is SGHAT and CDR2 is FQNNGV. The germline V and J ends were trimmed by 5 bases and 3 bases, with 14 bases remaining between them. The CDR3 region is CASSVITMGYNSPLHF. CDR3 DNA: TGTGCCAGCAGCGTAATAACGATGGGCTATAATTCACCCCTCCACTTT.

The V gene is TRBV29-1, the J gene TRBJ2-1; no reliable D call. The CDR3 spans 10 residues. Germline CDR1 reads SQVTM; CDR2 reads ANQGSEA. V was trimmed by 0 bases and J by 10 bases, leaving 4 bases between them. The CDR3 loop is CSVEDREQFF. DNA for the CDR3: TGCAGCGTTGAAGATCGCGAGCAGTTCTTC.

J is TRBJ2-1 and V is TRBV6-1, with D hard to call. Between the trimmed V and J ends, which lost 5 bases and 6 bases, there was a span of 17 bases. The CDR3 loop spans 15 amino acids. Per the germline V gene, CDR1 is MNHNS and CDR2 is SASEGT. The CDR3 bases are TGTGCCAGCAGTCTCACCGGACCGACGCCCAATGAGCAGTTCTTC. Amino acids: CASSLTGPTPNEQFF.

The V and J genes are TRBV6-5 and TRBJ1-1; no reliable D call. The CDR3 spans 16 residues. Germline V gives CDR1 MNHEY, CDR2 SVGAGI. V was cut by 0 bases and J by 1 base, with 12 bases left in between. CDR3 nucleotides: TGTGCCAGCAGTTACTCGCCGACCACGGAGAACACTGAAGCTTTCTTT. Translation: CASSYSPTTENTEAFF.

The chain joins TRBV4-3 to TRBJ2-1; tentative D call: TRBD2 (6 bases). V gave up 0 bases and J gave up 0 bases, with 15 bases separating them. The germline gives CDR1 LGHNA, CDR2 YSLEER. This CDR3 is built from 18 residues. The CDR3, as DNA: TGCGCCAGCAGCCAAGACCTGGGACGGGGGAGCTCCTACAATGAGCAGTTCTTC. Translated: CASSQDLGRGSSYNEQFF.

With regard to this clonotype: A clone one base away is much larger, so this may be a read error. Written as DNA, the CDR3 is TGTGCCAGCAGCTTGGGAATCACAGATATGCAGTATTTT. This gives the protein CASSLGITDMQYF. The chain carries TRBV5-5 and TRBJ2-3; no reliable D call. The CDR3 extends over 13 amino acids. Per the germline V gene, CDR1 is SGHKS and CDR2 is YYEKEE (reference sequence).

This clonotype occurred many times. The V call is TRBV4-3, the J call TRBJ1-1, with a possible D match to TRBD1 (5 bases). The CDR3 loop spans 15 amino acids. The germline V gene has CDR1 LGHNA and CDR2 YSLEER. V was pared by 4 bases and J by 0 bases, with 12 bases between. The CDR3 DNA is TGCGCCAGCAGCCCTTACCCAGGGATGAACACTGAAGCTTTCTTT. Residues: CASSPYPGMNTEAFF.

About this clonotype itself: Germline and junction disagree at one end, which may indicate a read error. The CDR3 loop reads CASSFGFGDVF. CDR3 DNA sequence: TGTGCCAGCAGTTTTGGGTTCGGCGATGTCTTC. The chain combines TRBV12-3 or TRBV12-4 with TRBJ2-1; no firm D call. The CDR3 spans 11 residues.

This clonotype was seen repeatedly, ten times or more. CDR3 nucleotide sequence: TGTGCCAGCAGCTTAGGGAGGGTGGATGAGCAGTTCTTC. Translated: CASSLGRVDEQFF. The rearrangement uses TRBV7-2 and TRBJ2-1, with TRBD2 as a possible D gene (6 bases). Germline CDR1 reads SGHTA; CDR2 reads FQGNSA. Between the trimmed V and J ends, which lost 1 base and 8 bases, there was a span of 9 bases. CDR3 size: 13 residues.

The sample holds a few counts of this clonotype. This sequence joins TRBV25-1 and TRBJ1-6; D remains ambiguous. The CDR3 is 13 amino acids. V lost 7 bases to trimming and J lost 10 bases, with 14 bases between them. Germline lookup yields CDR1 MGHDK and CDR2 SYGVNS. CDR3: CASTHKGGSPLHF. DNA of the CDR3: TGTGCCAGCACACACAAGGGTGGCTCACCCCTCCACTTT. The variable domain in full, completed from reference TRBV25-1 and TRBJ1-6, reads EADIYQTPRYLVIGTGKKITLECSQTMGHDKMYWYQQDPGMELHLIHYSYGVNSTEKGDLSSESTVSRIRTEHFPLTLESARPSHTSQYLCASTHKGGSPLHFGNGTRLTVT.

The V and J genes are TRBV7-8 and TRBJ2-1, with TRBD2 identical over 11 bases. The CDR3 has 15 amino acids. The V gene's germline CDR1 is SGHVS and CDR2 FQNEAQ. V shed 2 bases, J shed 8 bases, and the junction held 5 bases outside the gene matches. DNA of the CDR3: TGTGCCAGCAGCTTACCGCTAGCGGGGGGCGATGAGCAGTTCTTC. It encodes CASSLPLAGGDEQFF.

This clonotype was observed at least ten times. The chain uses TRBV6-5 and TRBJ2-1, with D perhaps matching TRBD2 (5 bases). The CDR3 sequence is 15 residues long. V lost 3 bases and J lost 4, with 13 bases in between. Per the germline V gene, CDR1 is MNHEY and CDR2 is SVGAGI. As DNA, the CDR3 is TGTGCCAGCAGTTATGAGGACTTCAGATACAATGAGCAGTTCTTC. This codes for CASSYEDFRYNEQFF.

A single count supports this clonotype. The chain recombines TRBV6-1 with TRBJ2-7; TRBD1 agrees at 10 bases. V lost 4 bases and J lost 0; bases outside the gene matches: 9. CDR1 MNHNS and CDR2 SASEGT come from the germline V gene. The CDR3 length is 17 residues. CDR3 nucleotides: TGTGCCAGCAGTGTCGCCGGGACAGGGGACCTCTCCTACGAGCAGTACTTC. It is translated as CASSVAGTGDLSYEQYF.

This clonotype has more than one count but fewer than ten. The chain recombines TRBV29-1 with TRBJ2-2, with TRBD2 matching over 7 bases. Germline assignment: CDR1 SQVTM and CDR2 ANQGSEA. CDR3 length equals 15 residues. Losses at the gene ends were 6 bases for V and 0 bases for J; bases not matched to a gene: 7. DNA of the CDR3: TGCAGCGTGGTGCTAGCGGAGACGAACACCGGGGAGCTGTTTTTT. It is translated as CSVVLAETNTGELFF.

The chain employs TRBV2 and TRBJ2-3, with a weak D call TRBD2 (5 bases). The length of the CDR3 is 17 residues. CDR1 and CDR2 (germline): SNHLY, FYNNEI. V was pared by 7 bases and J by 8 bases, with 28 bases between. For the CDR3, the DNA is TGTGCCAGCAAAGTGGCAGCCCTAACTAGGCTATTGGGTACGCAGTATTTT. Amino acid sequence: CASKVAALTRLLGTQYF.